The clone carrying this T cell receptor beta chain has only a few counts. Antigen unknown. The CDR3 goes on 3 residues after the read ends, and that part is filled in from the germline J gene. This CDR3 spans 15 amino acids. The germline gives CDR1 DFQATT, CDR2 SNEGSKA (reference sequence). The V gene lost 0 bases and the J gene lost 5 bases, with 14 bases spanning the gap. This entry comes from a study of T cell clonality in common variable immunodeficiency. Equal genomic DNA amounts from CVID and control samples were sequenced. The data were produced by immunoSEQ multiplex PCR, yet TCRdb's version contains in-frame clones alone and is incomplete. This record lists under 40,000 clones, none seen once only, and the top ten clones contain 5% to 7%. Notes on the study in general: Fewer deletions and N-nucleotide insertions were reportedly seen in common variable immunodeficiency TCR beta sequences. The cause of increased CVID clonality remains unclear without subpopulation sequencing.

V gene TRBV20-1 combines with J gene TRBJ2-1; the D gene is possibly TRBD2 (7 bases). The clonotype comes from a human donor with common variable immunodeficiency. The sample was peripheral blood mononuclear cells. The CDR3 bases that were read are TGCAGTGCTAGAGATAGGGGGGGGGTCCACAATGAG. Its protein product is CSARDRGGVHNE. The entire CDR3 reads CSARDRGGVHNEQFF.